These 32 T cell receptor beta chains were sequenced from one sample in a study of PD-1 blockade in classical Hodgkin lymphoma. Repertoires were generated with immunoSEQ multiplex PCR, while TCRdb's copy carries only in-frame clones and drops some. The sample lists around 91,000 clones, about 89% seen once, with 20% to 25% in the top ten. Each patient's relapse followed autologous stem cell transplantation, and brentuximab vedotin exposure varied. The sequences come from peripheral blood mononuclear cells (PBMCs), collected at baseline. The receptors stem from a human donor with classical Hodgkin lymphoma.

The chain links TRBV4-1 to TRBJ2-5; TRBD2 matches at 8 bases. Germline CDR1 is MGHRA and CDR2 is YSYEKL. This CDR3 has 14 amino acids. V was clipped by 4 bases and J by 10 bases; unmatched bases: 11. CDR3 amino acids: CASSPHPGGDLQYF. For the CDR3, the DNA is TGCGCCAGCAGCCCCCATCCGGGGGGGGACCTCCAGTACTTC.

The CDR3 DNA reads as TGTGCCAGCAGCTTACATACAGAAACTAACTATGGCTACACCTTC. It encodes CASSLHTETNYGYTF. The rearrangement uses TRBV7-2 and TRBJ1-2; D unclear. Germline values: CDR1 SGHTA, CDR2 FQGNSA. The CDR3 covers 15 residues. Trimming shortened V by 2 bases and J by 0 bases, and 10 bases separated the two germline ends.

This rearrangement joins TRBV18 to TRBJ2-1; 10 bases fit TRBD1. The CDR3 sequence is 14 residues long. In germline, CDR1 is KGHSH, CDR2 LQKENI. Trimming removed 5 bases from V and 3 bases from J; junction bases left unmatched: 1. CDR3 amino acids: CASSWDRGYNEQFF. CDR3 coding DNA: TGTGCCAGCTCATGGGACAGGGGCTACAATGAGCAGTTCTTC.

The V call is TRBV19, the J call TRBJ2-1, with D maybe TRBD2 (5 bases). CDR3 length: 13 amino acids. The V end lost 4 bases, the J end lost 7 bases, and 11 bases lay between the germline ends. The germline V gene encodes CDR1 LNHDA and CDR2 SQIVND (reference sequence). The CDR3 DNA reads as TGTGCCAGTAGTAGTGAGGGAAGAAATGAGCAGTTCTTC. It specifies CASSSEGRNEQFF. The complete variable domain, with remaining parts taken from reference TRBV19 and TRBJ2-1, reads DGGITQSPKYLFRKEGQNVTLSCEQNLNHDAMYWYRQDPGQGLRLIYYSQIVNDFQKGDIAEGYSVSREKKESFPLTVTSAQKNPTAFYLCASSSEGRNEQFFGPGTRLTVL.

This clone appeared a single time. CDR3 in DNA: TGTGCCAGCAGCCTAGGGGGGACAGTCGATACGCAGTATTTT. It translates to CASSLGGTVDTQYF. The chain couples TRBV27 to TRBJ2-3; D is perhaps TRBD1 (7 bases). V gave up 6 bases and J gave up 6 bases, with 16 bases separating them. This CDR3 has 14 amino acids. The germline V gene has CDR1 MNHEY and CDR2 SMNVEV (reference sequence).

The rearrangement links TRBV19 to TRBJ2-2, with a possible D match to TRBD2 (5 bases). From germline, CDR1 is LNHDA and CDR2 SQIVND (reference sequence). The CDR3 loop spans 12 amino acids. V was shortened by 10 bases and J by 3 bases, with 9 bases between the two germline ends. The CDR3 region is CATQDYTGELFF. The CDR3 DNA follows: TGTGCCACCCAGGACTACACCGGGGAGCTGTTTTTT. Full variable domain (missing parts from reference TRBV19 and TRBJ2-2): DGGITQSPKYLFRKEGQNVTLSCEQNLNHDAMYWYRQDPGQGLRLIYYSQIVNDFQKGDIAEGYSVSREKKESFPLTVTSAQKNPTAFYLCATQDYTGELFFGEGSRLTVL.

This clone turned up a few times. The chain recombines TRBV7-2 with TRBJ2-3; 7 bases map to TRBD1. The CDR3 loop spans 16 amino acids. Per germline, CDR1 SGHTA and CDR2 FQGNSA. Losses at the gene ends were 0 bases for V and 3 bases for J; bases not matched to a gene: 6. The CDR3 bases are TGTGCCAGCAGCTTAGCTTCGCCCAGGGGGACAGATACGCAGTATTTT. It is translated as CASSLASPRGTDTQYF.

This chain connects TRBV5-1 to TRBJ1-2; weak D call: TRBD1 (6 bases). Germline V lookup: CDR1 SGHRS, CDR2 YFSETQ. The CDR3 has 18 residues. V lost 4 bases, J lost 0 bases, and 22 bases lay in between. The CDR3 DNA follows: TGCGCCAGCAGCCCATCGACAGGACTCCCTCAAGCTAACTATGGCTACACCTTC. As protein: CASSPSTGLPQANYGYTF.

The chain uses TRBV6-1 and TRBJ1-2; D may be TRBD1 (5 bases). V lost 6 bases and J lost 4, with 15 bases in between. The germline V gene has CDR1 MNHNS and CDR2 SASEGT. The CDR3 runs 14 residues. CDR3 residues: CASRILGTGYGYTF. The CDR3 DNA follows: TGTGCCAGCAGAATCCTAGGGACGGGCTATGGCTACACCTTC.

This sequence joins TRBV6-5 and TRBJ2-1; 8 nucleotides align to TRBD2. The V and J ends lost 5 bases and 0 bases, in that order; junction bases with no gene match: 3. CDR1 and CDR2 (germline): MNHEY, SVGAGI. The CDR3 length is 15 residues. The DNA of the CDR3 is TGTGCCAGCAGTACCGGGACTAGCTCCTACAATGAGCAGTTCTTC. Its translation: CASSTGTSSYNEQFF.

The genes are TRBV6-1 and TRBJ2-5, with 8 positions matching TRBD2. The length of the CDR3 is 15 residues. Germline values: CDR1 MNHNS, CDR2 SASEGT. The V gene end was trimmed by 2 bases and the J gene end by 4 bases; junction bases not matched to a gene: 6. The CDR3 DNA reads TGTGCCAGCAGTGAACTAGCGGGCCAGCGAGAGACCCAGTACTTC. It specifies CASSELAGQRETQYF.

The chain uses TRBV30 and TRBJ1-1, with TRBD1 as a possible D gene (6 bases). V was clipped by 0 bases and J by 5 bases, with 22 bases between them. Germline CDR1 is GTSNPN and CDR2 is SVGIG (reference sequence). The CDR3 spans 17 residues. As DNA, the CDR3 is TGTGCCTGGAGTGTAACTCTTAAAACGGGGGGGCCAACTGAAGCTTTCTTT. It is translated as CAWSVTLKTGGPTEAFF.

The DNA for the CDR3 is TGTGCCAGCAGTTATTTTGTGACCTTAGCCGTAGCTTTCTTT. This gives the protein CASSYFVTLAVAFF. J is TRBJ1-1 and V is TRBV6-5, with D unresolved. This CDR3 region has 14 residues. From germline, CDR1 is MNHEY and CDR2 SVGAGI. Trimming removed 3 bases from V and 10 bases from J, with 18 bases in between.

The CDR3, as DNA: TGTGCCAGCAGCTTGGGGCCCGGACGCCCCAGCAATCAGCCCCAGCATTTT. It specifies CASSLGPGRPSNQPQHF. J is TRBJ1-5 and V is TRBV5-6; D unresolved. Germline values: CDR1 SGHDT, CDR2 YYEEEE. This CDR3 spans 17 amino acids. Between the trimmed V and J ends, which lost 0 bases and 1 base, there was a span of 14 bases.

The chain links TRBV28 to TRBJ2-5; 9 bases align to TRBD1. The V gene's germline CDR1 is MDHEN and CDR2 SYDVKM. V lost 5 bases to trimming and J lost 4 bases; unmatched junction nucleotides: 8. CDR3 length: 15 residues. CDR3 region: CASSKGQGWGETQYF. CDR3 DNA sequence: TGTGCCAGCAGTAAGGGACAGGGTTGGGGAGAGACCCAGTACTTC.

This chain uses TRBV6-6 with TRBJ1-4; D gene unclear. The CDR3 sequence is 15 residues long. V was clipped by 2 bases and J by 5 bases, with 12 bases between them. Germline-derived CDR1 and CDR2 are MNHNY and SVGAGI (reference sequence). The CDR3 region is CASSYDGRNNEKLFF. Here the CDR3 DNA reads TGTGCCAGCAGTTACGATGGCCGTAACAATGAAAAACTGTTTTTT.

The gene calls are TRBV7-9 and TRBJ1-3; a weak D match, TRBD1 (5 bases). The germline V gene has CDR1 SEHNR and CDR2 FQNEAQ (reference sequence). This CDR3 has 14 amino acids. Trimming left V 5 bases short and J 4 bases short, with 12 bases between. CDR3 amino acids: CASSGWQGGNTIYF. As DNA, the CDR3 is TGTGCCAGCAGCGGCTGGCAGGGAGGAAACACCATATATTTT.

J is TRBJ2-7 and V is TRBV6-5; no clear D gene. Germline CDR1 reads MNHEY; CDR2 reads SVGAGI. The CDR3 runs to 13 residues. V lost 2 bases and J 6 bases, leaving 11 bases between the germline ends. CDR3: CASSYNALFEQYF. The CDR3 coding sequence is TGTGCCAGCAGTTACAATGCATTATTCGAGCAGTACTTC.

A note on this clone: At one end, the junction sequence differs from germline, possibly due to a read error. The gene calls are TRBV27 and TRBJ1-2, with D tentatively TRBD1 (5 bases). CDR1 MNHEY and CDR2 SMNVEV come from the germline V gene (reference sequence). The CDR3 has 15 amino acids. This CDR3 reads CASSLSPKGANGYTF. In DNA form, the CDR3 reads TGTGCCAGCAGCTTATCACCGAAAGGGGCGAATGGCTACACCTTC.

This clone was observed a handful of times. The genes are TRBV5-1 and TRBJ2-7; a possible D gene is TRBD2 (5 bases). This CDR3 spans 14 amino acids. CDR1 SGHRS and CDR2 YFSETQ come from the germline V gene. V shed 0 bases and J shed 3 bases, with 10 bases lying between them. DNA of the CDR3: TGCGCCAGCAGCTTGGCGGGAACTAACTACGAGCAGTACTTC. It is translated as CASSLAGTNYEQYF.

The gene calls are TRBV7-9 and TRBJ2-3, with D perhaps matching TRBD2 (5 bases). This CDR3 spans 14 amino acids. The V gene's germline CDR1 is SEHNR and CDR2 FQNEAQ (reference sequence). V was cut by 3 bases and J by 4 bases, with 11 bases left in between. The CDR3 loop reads CASSFLSGSDTQYF. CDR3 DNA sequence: TGTGCCAGCAGCTTCCTTTCGGGGTCAGATACGCAGTATTTT.

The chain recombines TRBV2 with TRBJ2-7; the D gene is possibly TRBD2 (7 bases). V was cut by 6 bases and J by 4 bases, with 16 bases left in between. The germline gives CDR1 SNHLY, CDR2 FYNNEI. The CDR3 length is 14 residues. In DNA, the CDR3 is TGTGCCAGCAGGAAAGGGGGGGGGCCGTACGAGCAGTACTTC. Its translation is CASRKGGGPYEQYF.

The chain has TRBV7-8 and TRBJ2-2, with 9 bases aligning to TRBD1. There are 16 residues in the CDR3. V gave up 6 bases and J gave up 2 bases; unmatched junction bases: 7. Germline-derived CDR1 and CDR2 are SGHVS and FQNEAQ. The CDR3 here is CASSGTGGSNTGELFF. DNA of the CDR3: TGTGCCAGCAGTGGAACAGGGGGCTCAAACACCGGGGAGCTGTTTTTT. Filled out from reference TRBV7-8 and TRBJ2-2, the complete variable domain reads GAGVSQSPRYKVAKRGQDVALRCDPISGHVSLFWYQQALGQGPEFLTYFQNEAQLDKSGLPSDRFFAERPEGSVSTLKIQRTQQEDSAVYLCASSGTGGSNTGELFFGEGSRLTVL.

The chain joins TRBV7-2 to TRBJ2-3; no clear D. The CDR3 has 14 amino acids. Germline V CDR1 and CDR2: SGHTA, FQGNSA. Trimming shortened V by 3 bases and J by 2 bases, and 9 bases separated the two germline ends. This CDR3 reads CASSFGSNTDTQYF. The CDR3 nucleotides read TGTGCCAGCAGCTTTGGGTCCAACACAGATACGCAGTATTTT.

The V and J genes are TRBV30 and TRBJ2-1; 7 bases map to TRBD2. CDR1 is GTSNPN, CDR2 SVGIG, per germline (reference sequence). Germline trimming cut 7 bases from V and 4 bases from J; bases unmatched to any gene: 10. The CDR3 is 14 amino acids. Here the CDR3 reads CASGGGGGYNEQFF. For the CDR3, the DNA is TGTGCCTCGGGCGGGGGAGGCGGTTACAATGAGCAGTTCTTC.

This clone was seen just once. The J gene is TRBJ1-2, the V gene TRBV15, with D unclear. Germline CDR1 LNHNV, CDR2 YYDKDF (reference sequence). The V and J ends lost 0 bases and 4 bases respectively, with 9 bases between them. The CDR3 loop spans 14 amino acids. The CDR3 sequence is CATSREASPYGYTF. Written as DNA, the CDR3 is TGTGCCACCAGCAGAGAGGCCTCTCCCTATGGCTACACCTTC.

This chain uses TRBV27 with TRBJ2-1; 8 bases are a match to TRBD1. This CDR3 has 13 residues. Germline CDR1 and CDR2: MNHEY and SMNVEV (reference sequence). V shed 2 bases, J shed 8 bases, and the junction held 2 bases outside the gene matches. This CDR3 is CASSLGRGHEQFF. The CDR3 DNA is TGTGCCAGCAGTTTAGGCAGGGGGCATGAGCAGTTCTTC.

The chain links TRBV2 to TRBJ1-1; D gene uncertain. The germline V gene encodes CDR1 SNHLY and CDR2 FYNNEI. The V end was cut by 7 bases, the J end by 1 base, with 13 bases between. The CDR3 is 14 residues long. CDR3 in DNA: TGTGCCAGCAAAGCCGACGGGCGGAACACTGAAGCTTTCTTT. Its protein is CASKADGRNTEAFF.

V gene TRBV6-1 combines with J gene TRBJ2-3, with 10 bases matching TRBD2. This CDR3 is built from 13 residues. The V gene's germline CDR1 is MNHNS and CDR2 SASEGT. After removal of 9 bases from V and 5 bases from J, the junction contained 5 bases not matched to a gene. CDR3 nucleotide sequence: TGTGCCAGTAAGCGGGAGGGCCTAGATACGCAGTATTTT. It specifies CASKREGLDTQYF.

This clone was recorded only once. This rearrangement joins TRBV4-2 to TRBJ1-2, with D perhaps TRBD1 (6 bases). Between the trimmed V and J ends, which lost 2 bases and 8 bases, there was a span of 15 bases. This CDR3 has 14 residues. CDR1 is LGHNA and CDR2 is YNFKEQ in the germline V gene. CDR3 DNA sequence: TGTGCCAGCAGCCAAAGGGGGGGCCTGGAAGGCTACACCTTC. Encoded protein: CASSQRGGLEGYTF.

Written as DNA, the CDR3 is TGTGCCAGTAGTATACTAGCGGGAGGTAGTGAGCAGTTCTTC. It encodes CASSILAGGSEQFF. V is TRBV19 and J is TRBJ2-1, with TRBD2 matching over 11 bases. After removal of 2 bases from V and 9 bases from J, the junction contained 3 bases not matched to a gene. CDR1 LNHDA and CDR2 SQIVND come from the germline V gene (reference sequence). This CDR3 region has 14 residues.

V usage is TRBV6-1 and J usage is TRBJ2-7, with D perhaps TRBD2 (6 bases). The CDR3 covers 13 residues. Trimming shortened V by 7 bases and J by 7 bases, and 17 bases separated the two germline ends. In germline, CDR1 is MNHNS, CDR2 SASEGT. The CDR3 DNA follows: TGTGCCAGCACGGGGGATCTCGCCTGGGAGCAGTACTTC. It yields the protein CASTGDLAWEQYF.